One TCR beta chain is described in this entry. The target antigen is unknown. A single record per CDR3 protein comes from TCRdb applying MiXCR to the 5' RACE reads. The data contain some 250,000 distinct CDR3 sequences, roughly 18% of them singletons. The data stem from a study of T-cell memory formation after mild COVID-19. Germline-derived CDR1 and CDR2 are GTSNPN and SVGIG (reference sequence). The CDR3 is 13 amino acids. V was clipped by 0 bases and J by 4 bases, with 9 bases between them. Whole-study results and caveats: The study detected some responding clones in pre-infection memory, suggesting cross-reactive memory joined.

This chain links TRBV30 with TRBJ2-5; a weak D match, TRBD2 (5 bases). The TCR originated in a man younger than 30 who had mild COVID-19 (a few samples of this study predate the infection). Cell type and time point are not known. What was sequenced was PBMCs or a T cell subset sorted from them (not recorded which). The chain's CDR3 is CAWSVREGETQYF. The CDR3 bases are TGTGCCTGGAGTGTACGAGAGGGAGAGACCCAGTACTTC. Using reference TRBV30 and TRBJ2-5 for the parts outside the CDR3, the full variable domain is SQTIHQWPATLVQPVGSPLSLECTVEGTSNPNLYWYRQAAGRGLQLLFYSVGIGQISSEVPQNLSASRPQDRQFILSSKKLLLSDSGFYLCAWSVREGETQYFGPGTRLLVL.